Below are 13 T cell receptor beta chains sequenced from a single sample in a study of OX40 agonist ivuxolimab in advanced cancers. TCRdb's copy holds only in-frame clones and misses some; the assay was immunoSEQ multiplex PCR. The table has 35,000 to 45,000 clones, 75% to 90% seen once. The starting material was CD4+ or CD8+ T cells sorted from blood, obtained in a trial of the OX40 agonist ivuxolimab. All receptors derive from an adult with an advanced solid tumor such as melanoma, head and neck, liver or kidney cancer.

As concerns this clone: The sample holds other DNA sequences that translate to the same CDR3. The CDR3: CASSSSYEQYF. The CDR3 coding sequence is TGTGCCAGCAGTTCAAGCTACGAGCAGTACTTC. V and J are TRBV27 and TRBJ2-7; the D is unclear. The CDR3 sequence is 11 residues long. The V end was cut by 4 bases, the J end by 3 bases, with 4 bases between. CDR1 is MNHEY and CDR2 is SMNVEV in the germline V gene (reference sequence).

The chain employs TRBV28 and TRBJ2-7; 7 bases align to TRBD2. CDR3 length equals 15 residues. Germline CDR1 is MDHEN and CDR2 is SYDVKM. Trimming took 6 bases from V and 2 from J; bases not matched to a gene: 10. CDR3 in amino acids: CASSAQMGRAYEQYF. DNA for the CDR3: TGTGCCAGCAGCGCACAAATGGGGAGGGCCTACGAGCAGTACTTC. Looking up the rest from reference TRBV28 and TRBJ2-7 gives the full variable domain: DVKVTQSSRYLVKRTGEKVFLECVQDMDHENMFWYRQDPGLGLRLIYFSYDVKMKEKGDIPEGYSVSREKKERFSLILESASTNQTSMYLCASSAQMGRAYEQYFGPGTRLTVT.

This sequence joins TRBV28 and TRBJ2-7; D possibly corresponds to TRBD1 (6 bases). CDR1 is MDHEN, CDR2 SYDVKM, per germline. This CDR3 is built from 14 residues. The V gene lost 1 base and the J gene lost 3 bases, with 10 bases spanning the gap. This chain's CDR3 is CASSLSIGGYEQYF. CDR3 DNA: TGTGCCAGCAGTTTATCAATAGGGGGCTACGAGCAGTACTTC.

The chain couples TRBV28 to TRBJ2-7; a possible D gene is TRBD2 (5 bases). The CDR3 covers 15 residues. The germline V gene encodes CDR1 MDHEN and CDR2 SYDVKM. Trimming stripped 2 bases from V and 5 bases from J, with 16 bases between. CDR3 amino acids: CASSLEVQGSDEQYF. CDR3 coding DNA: TGTGCCAGCAGTTTAGAGGTTCAAGGGAGCGACGAGCAGTACTTC.

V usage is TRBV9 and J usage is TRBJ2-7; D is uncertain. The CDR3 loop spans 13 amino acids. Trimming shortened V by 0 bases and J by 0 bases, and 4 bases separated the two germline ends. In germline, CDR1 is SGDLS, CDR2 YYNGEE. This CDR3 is CASSVEDSYEQYF. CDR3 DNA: TGTGCCAGCAGCGTAGAAGACTCCTACGAGCAGTACTTC.

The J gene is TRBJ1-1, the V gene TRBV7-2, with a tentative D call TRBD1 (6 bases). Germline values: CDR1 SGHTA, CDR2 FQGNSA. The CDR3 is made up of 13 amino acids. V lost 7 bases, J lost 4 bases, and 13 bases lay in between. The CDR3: CASTRGAVTEAFF. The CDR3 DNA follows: TGTGCCAGCACCCGGGGGGCGGTCACTGAAGCTTTCTTT.

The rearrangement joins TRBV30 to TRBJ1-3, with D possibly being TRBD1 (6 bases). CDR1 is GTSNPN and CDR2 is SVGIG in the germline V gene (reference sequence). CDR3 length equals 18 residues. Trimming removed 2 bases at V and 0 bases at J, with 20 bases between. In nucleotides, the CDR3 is TGTGCCTGGAGTAGGGGGACGGAGTCAATAAGCTCTGGAAACACCATATATTTT. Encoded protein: CAWSRGTESISSGNTIYF.

The CDR3 DNA reads as TGTGCCAGCAGACTAGCGGGGAGAGCCTACGAGCAGTACTTC. Translating it yields CASRLAGRAYEQYF. The genes are TRBV2 and TRBJ2-7, with 10 bases matching TRBD2. Trimming removed 6 bases from V and 2 bases from J; junction bases left unmatched: 4. Germline CDR1 reads SNHLY; CDR2 reads FYNNEI. The CDR3 runs to 14 residues.

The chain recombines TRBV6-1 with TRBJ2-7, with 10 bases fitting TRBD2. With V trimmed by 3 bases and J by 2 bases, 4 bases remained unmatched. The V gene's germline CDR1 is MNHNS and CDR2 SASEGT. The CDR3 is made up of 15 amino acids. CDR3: CASSEGLANTYEQYF. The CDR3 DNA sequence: TGTGCCAGCAGTGAGGGACTAGCGAACACCTACGAGCAGTACTTC.

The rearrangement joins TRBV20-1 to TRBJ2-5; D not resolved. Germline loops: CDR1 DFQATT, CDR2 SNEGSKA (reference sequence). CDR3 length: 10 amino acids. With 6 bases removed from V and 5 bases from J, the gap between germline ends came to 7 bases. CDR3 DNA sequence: TGCAGTGCCCGCACCGAGACCCAGTACTTC. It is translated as CSARTETQYF.

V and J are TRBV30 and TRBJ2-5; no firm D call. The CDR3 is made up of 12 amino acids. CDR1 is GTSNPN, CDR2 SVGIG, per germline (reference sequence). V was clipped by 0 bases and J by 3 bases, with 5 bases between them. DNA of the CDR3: TGTGCCTGGAGTGTAATGAAAGAGACCCAGTACTTC. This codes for CAWSVMKETQYF.

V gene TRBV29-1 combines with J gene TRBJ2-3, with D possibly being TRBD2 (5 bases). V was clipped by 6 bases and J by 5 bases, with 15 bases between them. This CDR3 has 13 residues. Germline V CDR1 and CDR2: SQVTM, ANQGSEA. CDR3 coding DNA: TGCAGCGTCGACCTCCTAGCAGTAGATACGCAGTATTTT. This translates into CSVDLLAVDTQYF.

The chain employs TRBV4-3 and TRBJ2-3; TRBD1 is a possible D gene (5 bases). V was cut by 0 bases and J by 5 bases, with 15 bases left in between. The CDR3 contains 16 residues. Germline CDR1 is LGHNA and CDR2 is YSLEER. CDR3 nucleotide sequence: TGCGCCAGCAGCCAAGATGGCAGGTCCACAGGAGATACGCAGTATTTT. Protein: CASSQDGRSTGDTQYF.